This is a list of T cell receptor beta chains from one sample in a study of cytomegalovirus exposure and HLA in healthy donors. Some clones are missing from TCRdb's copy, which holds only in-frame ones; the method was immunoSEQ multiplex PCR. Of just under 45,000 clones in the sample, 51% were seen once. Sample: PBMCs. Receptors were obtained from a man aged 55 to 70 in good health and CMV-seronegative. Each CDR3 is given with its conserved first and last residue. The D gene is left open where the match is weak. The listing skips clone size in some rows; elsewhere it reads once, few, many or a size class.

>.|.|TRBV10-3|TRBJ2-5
TGTGCCATCAGTGAGACACTCCAATGGTCCACGGGGAGGGAGACCCAGTACTTC
CAISETLQWSTGRETQYF
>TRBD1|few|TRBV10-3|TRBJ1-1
TGTGCCATCAGTGCCGGGACAGGGGACACTGAAGCTTTCTTT
CAISAGTGDTEAFF
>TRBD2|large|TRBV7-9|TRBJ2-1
TGTGCCAGCAGGGACACCGGGAGGAACTACAATGAGCAGTTCTTC
CASRDTGRNYNEQFF
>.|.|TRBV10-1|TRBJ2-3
TGCGCCAGCAGTTTACAGGGTAGTACAGATACGCAGTATTTT
CASSLQGSTDTQYF
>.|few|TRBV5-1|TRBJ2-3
TGCGCCAGCAGACAAACAGATACGCAGTATTTT
CASRQTDTQYF
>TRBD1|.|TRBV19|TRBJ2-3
TGTGCCAGTAGTATCCTAGACAGGGGGATAGATACGCAGTATTTT
CASSILDRGIDTQYF
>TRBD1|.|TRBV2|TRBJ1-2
TGTGCCAGCACACGACAGGGACCTAACTATGGCTACACCTTC
CASTRQGPNYGYTF
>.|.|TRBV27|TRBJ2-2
TGTGCCAGCAGCGTAGCCACCGGGGAGCTGTTTTTT
CASSVATGELFF
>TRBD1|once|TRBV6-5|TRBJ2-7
TGTGCCAGCAGCCGGGACAGGGCCTACGAGCAGTACTTC
CASSRDRAYEQYF
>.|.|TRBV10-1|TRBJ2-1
TGCGCCAGCAGTGCTCCGGGAGCTTCGGGCAATGAGCAGTTCTTC
CASSAPGASGNEQFF
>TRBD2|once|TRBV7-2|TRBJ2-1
TGTGCCAGCAGCAAGGCGGGCGGACTAGCGGGCCACTACAATGAGCAGTTCTTC
CASSKAGGLAGHYNEQFF
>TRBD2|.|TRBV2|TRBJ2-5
TGTGCCTCCCTCCGCTCGGGGGGGATACAGGAGACCCAGTACTTC
CASLRSGGIQETQYF
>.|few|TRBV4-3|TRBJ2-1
TGCGCCAGCAGCGATGGGTGGGGGGCCTACAATGAGCAGTTCTTC
CASSDGWGAYNEQFF
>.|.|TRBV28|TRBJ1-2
TGTGCCAGCAGTTTATCAGGGTACGGCTACACCTTC
CASSLSGYGYTF
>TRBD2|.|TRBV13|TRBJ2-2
TGTGCCAGCAGCCGACTAGCGGGAGTGGTCGGGGAGCTGTTTTTT
CASSRLAGVVGELFF
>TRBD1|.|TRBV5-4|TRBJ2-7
TGTGCCAGCAGCCCGTTACAGGGGTCCTCCTACGAGCAGTACTTC
CASSPLQGSSYEQYF
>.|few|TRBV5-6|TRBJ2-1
TGTGCCAGCAGCTTGGACTCCAGGGCTTCCTACAATGAGCAGTTCTTC
CASSLDSRASYNEQFF
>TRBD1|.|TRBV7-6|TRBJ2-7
TGTGCCAGCAGCCTTGACAGGGTCGAGCAGTACTTC
CASSLDRVEQYF
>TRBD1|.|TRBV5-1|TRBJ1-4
TGCGCCAGCAGCCACCAACAGGGACAGGGGAATGAAAAACTGTTTTTT
CASSHQQGQGNEKLFF
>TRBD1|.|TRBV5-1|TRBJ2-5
TGCGCCAGCAGCTTGGGGTCGGGACAGGGGGCCTCGGAGACCCAGTACTTC
CASSLGSGQGASETQYF
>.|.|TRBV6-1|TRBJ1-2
TGTGCCAGCAGTGTGGGCCAGGACTATGGCTACACCTTC
CASSVGQDYGYTF
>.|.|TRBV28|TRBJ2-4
TGTGCCAGCAGTCTGGGACATCAAGCCAAAAACATTCAGTACTTC
CASSLGHQAKNIQYF
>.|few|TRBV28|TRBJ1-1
TGTGCCAGCAGTTCCTGGCGGGGAGAAGCTTTCTTT
CASSSWRGEAFF
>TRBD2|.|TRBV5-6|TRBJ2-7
TGTGCCAGCAGCTTTCCGGGACTAGCTTACGAGCAGTACTTC
CASSFPGLAYEQYF
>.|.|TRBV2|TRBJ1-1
TGTGCCAGCAGTGAAACACAGGGCATAAACACTGAAGCTTTCTTT
CASSETQGINTEAFF
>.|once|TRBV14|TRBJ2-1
TGTGCCAGCAGCCTCGGACTCTTTAGCTCCTACAATGAGCAGTTCTTC
CASSLGLFSSYNEQFF
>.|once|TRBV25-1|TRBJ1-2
TGTGCCAGCAGTGTCGGACGGGAGGTTGGCTACACCTTC
CASSVGREVGYTF
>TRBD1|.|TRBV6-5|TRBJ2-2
TGTGCCAGCCGGGACAGGGGGCTTTGGGGGGAGCTGTTTTTT
CASRDRGLWGELFF